A single sample gave rise to the 21 T cell receptor beta chains below, sequenced in a study of naive and memory T cell subsets (TCRdb year 2017). Libraries were made using UMI-ligation and nested PCR. TCRdb lists the instrument as Illumina MiSeq. The beta constant-region primer consisted of an equimolar mixture of two oligonucleotides that together covered TRBC1 and TRBC2. Four rounds of PCR, combining the SP2 primer with nested alpha and beta constant-region primers, were used to amplify the ligated cDNA. The public reads were reprocessed in TCRdb via fastp at Q25 and MiXCR, keeping in-frame beta chains. Duplicate CDR3 protein sequences are folded into a single record with the most common DNA and genes. This sample gives some 83,000 distinct CDR3 sequences in total; 8% to 9.5% of them show up just once. Jointly, the top ten make up about 1.3% of the sample. The sample consisted of naive CD8+ T cells from blood. This specimen's cell subset or site label, per the study, means: naive T cells, CD45RA high CD27+. These receptor sequences come from a human donor in good health.

This chain joins TRBV4-1 and TRBJ2-7; 7 bases are shared with TRBD2. The CDR3 runs 16 residues. Trimming took 0 bases from V and 4 from J; bases not matched to a gene: 9. The germline gives CDR1 MGHRA, CDR2 YSYEKL. The CDR3 reads CASSQEGGGTGYEQYF. For the CDR3, the DNA is TGCGCCAGCAGCCAAGAGGGCGGGGGTACGGGGTACGAGCAGTACTTC.

This clonotype was counted a few times. DNA of the CDR3: TGTGCCATCAGTGAGTCGGGGAAAGCGAAGGAGACCCAGTACTTC. Its translation: CAISESGKAKETQYF. The chain is built from TRBV10-3 and TRBJ2-5; no clear D gene. The CDR3 totals 15 residues. Germline CDR1 is ENHRY and CDR2 is SYGVKD. Trimming shortened V by 0 bases and J by 5 bases, and 13 bases separated the two germline ends.

This clonotype was recorded at least ten times. V is TRBV28 and J is TRBJ1-1; 8 positions agree with TRBD1. Looked up from germline, CDR1 is MDHEN and CDR2 is SYDVKM. V was pared by 2 bases and J by 7 bases, with 3 bases of the junction left unmatched. This CDR3 has 13 residues. The DNA of the CDR3 is TGTGCCAGCAGTTTAGGGGACAGGAGTGAAGCTTTCTTT. It is translated as CASSLGDRSEAFF.

The chain uses TRBV11-2 and TRBJ1-2; TRBD1 matches 7 bases. CDR3 size: 16 residues. In germline, CDR1 is SGHAT, CDR2 FQNNGV. With 1 base clipped from V and 0 bases from J, the junction kept 5 bases outside the gene matches. Here the CDR3 DNA reads TGTGCCAGCAGCTTAGCCCCCACAGGGGCTAACTATGGCTACACCTTC. Its translation is CASSLAPTGANYGYTF.

The chain recombines TRBV9 with TRBJ2-4; 8 nucleotides match TRBD2. The CDR3 is made up of 16 amino acids. Per germline, CDR1 SGDLS and CDR2 YYNGEE. V was clipped by 4 bases and J by 4 bases; unmatched bases: 10. CDR3 coding DNA: TGTGCCAGCAGCCCCCCCGGGGGGGCAGGGAAAAACATTCAGTACTTC. It yields the protein CASSPPGGAGKNIQYF.

The chain carries TRBV5-1 and TRBJ2-1; 8 positions agree with TRBD1. Unmatched junction bases numbered 5, after V lost 1 base and J lost 2 bases. Germline values: CDR1 SGHRS, CDR2 YFSETQ. The CDR3 sequence is 16 residues long. CDR3 bases: TGCGCCAGCAGCTTGCGCCGGGACAGGACCTACAATGAGCAGTTCTTC. It codes for CASSLRRDRTYNEQFF.

In DNA, the CDR3 is TGTGCCAGCAGTCCCTTGACAGGGACTGGAGTTCAGCCCCAGCATTTT. Protein product: CASSPLTGTGVQPQHF. The chain recombines TRBV28 with TRBJ1-5, with 7 bases fitting TRBD1. Germline loops: CDR1 MDHEN, CDR2 SYDVKM. V lost 5 bases, J lost 6 bases, and 13 bases stayed unmatched. The CDR3 runs 16 residues.

This clonotype was recorded at least ten times. The V gene is TRBV13, the J gene TRBJ2-3; possibly TRBD1 for D (5 bases). V was pared by 4 bases and J by 4 bases, with 12 bases between. CDR3 length: 14 amino acids. Germline lookup yields CDR1 PRHDT and CDR2 FYEKMQ (reference sequence). CDR3 region: CASSSSGLADTQYF. In DNA, the CDR3 is TGTGCCAGCAGCTCCTCAGGGTTAGCAGATACGCAGTATTTT.

This clonotype was observed a handful of times. V is TRBV24-1 and J is TRBJ2-5; 8 nucleotides agree with TRBD2. Germline lookup yields CDR1 KGHDR and CDR2 SFDVKD. There are 16 residues in the CDR3. The J segment lost 2 bases and the V segment lost 2 bases, leaving 6 bases of the junction unmatched. The CDR3 is CATSDSNSGVQETQYF. As DNA, the CDR3 is TGTGCCACCAGTGATTCGAATAGCGGGGTACAAGAGACCCAGTACTTC.

This clonotype was detected only a few times. This chain joins TRBV9 and TRBJ1-2, with 7 positions matching TRBD1. Per germline, CDR1 SGDLS and CDR2 YYNGEE. Losses at the gene ends were 3 bases for V and 8 bases for J; bases not matched to a gene: 4. There are 12 residues in the CDR3. The CDR3 nucleotides read TGTGCCAGCAGCGACAGGGGTTTCGGCTACACCTTC. Its protein product is CASSDRGFGYTF.

This clonotype was seen more than once but under ten times. The chain links TRBV7-9 to TRBJ2-1; 8 nucleotides agree with TRBD1. V was pared by 5 bases and J by 6 bases, with 6 bases of the junction left unmatched. The CDR3 consists of 14 residues. Germline CDR1 SEHNR, CDR2 FQNEAQ (reference sequence). This chain's CDR3 is CASSPPGQGNEQFF. The CDR3 coding sequence is TGTGCCAGCAGCCCCCCTGGACAGGGCAATGAGCAGTTCTTC.

The V call is TRBV27, the J call TRBJ2-5, with 8 bases fitting TRBD2. Germline CDR1 MNHEY, CDR2 SMNVEV (reference sequence). After removal of 2 bases from V and 10 bases from J, the junction contained 18 bases not matched to a gene. The length of the CDR3 is 17 residues. DNA for the CDR3: TGTGCCAGCAGTTTAAGGTCGGGAGGGCTTCACGATAAGGTCCAGTACTTC. The encoded protein is CASSLRSGGLHDKVQYF.

The J gene is TRBJ2-7, the V gene TRBV28; weak D call: TRBD1 (6 bases). The CDR3 contains 13 residues. V lost 7 bases and J 4 bases, leaving 14 bases between the germline ends. Germline V gene sequence: CDR1 MDHEN, CDR2 SYDVKM. For the CDR3, the DNA is TGTGCCAGCACCCTAGCCAGGGGTTACGAGCAGTACTTC. This sequence encodes CASTLARGYEQYF.

This chain links TRBV6-2 or TRBV6-3 with TRBJ2-3, with 11 bases fitting TRBD2. This CDR3 region has 19 residues. Germline V gives CDR1 MNHEY, CDR2 SVGEGT. V dropped 0 bases and J dropped 3; count of bases not matched to a gene: 11. The CDR3 DNA follows: TGTGCCAGCAGTTACTCGTCGTCGCGGAGGACTAGCGGGACAGATACGCAGTATTTT. This translates into CASSYSSSRRTSGTDTQYF.

A few counts support this clonotype. This sequence joins TRBV27 and TRBJ2-2, with D perhaps TRBD2 (6 bases). This CDR3 is built from 12 residues. Trimming took off 4 bases at V and 6 bases at J, with 6 bases between the two ends. The germline CDR1 and CDR2 sequences are MNHEY and SMNVEV (reference sequence). As DNA, the CDR3 is TGTGCCAGCAGTTGGGGGGCCGGGGAGCTGTTTTTT. This translates into CASSWGAGELFF.

The V call is TRBV7-9, the J call TRBJ1-2, with no clear D. This CDR3 is 18 amino acids long. Per germline, CDR1 SEHNR and CDR2 FQNEAQ (reference sequence). Trimming pared 5 bases from V and 2 bases from J, leaving 24 bases between. The CDR3 sequence: CASSPHSRATLINYGYTF. The CDR3 nucleotides read TGTGCCAGCAGCCCACACTCTCGAGCGACACTGATCAACTATGGCTACACCTTC.

This clonotype was counted at least ten times. The gene calls are TRBV6-2 or TRBV6-3 and TRBJ2-7; possible D gene TRBD1, 5 bases. V shed 6 bases and J shed 3 bases, with 6 bases lying between them. The germline gives CDR1 MNHEY, CDR2 SVGEGT. CDR3 length: 11 amino acids. The CDR3 loop reads CASRTVYEQYF. The CDR3 DNA reads as TGTGCCAGCAGGACAGTCTACGAGCAGTACTTC.

V usage is TRBV13 and J usage is TRBJ2-3; 7 bases fit TRBD2. Per the germline V gene, CDR1 is PRHDT and CDR2 is FYEKMQ (reference sequence). The junction had 10 bases not matched to a gene; V was cut back by 5 bases and J by 2 bases. The CDR3 is made up of 16 amino acids. The CDR3 loop is CASSPRLASSTDTQYF. CDR3 coding DNA: TGTGCCAGCAGCCCTAGACTAGCCAGCTCCACAGATACGCAGTATTTT.

This chain uses TRBV9 with TRBJ2-7, with a possible D match to TRBD2 (6 bases). Trimming stripped 4 bases from V and 2 bases from J, with 10 bases between. The CDR3 runs 13 residues. CDR1 is SGDLS, CDR2 YYNGEE, per germline. The CDR3 loop is CASSTSGAYEQYF. The CDR3 coding sequence is TGTGCCAGCAGCACGTCGGGGGCCTACGAGCAGTACTTC. Full variable domain (missing parts from reference TRBV9 and TRBJ2-7): DSGVTQTPKHLITATGQRVTLRCSPRSGDLSVYWYQQSLDQGLQFLIQYYNGEERAKGNILERFSAQQFPDLHSELNLSSLELGDSALYFCASSTSGAYEQYFGPGTRLTVT.

This clonotype has at least ten counts. The J gene is TRBJ2-3, the V gene TRBV7-6; D may be TRBD1 (6 bases). V gave up 5 bases and J gave up 6 bases, with 30 bases separating them. In germline, CDR1 is SGHVS, CDR2 FNYEAQ. The CDR3 loop spans 19 amino acids. DNA of the CDR3: TGTGCCAGCAGCCCACTATGGTCCCGGACCACCCCCCAGGGGGATACGCAGTATTTT. Translating gives CASSPLWSRTTPQGDTQYF. The full variable domain, in which reference TRBV7-6 and TRBJ2-3 provide the parts outside the CDR3, is GAGVSQSPRYKVTKRGQDVALRCDPISGHVSLYWYRQALGQGPEFLTYFNYEAQQDKSGLPNDRFSAERPEGSISTLTIQRTEQRDSAMYRCASSPLWSRTTPQGDTQYFGPGTRLTVL.

The rearrangement uses TRBV15 and TRBJ1-5; 8 bases are shared with TRBD1. The J segment lost 3 bases and the V segment lost 1 base, leaving 2 bases of the junction unmatched. This CDR3 comprises 15 residues. From germline, CDR1 is LNHNV and CDR2 YYDKDF (reference sequence). CDR3 in DNA: TGTGCCACCAGCAGAGGCAGGGGGCCCAATCAGCCCCAGCATTTT. Translating it yields CATSRGRGPNQPQHF.